This T cell receptor (beta chain) was found in a study of fetal regulatory T cell absence and autoimmunity. Study-wide background: The IPEX patients lacked clinical diabetes but had exocrine pancreas autoimmunity.

CDR1 SEHNR and CDR2 FQNEAQ come from the germline V gene (reference sequence). This CDR3 spans 10 amino acids. The V gene lost 8 bases and the J gene lost 6 bases, with 5 bases spanning the gap. The survey-level immunoSEQ assay was used. Method: immunoSEQ multiplex PCR; TCRdb's copy keeps in-frame clones and lacks some. The sample contains roughly 95,000 clones, less than 80% of which appear only once. As regards this clone: The target antigen is unknown.

Study-wide points: Some top pancreas TCR clones were over 100-fold enriched versus cord blood. In IPEX syndrome, oligoclonal enrichment was read as supporting prenatal antigen-driven autoimmunity in the pancreas.

The chain joins TRBV7-9 to TRBJ2-1; TRBD2 is a possible D gene (5 bases). This TCR was recovered from a male donor with IPEX syndrome. The sample comprised pancreas tissue. As DNA, the CDR3 is TGTGCCAGCGGGAGCAATGAGCAGTTCTTC. Translated, it gives CASGSNEQFF.